This TCR beta chain was observed in a study of OX40 agonist ivuxolimab in advanced cancers. The study in broad terms: The costimulatory receptor OX40 (CD134) was targeted by ivuxolimab, a fully human IgG2 agonistic monoclonal antibody. Intravenous ivuxolimab was administered to patients every 2 weeks at six dose levels: 0.01, 0.1, 0.3, 1.5, 3 and 10 mg/kg. Among the roughly 50 dose-escalation patients, some 19 had hepatocellular carcinoma, around 15 melanoma, 9 renal cell carcinoma and 9 head and neck cancer. The dose-escalation cohort was roughly 83% male with a mean age of about 60 years, ranging from 23 to 79. Prior anti-PD-1, anti-PD-L1 or anti-CTLA-4 therapy was permitted, and checkpoint inhibitors had been received by about 37% of dose-escalation patients. Partial responses occurred in three dose-escalation patients, of whom one had hepatocellular carcinoma and two had cutaneous melanoma. Peripheral TCRbeta sequencing was intended to test whether TCR sequence diversity was altered and clonal T-cell expansion was caused by ivuxolimab. The monotherapy dose-escalation portion (N ≈ 52 patients) of the phase I ivuxolimab trial is reported in the paper.

General findings and caveats noted by the study authors: Low levels of normalized T-cell clonal expansion were also seen in some patients who did not respond. Antigen specificity was not determined for the clonally expanded peripheral T cells. At doses of 0.1 to 3.0 mg/kg, clonal expansion of both CD4+ and CD8+ blood T cells was observed from baseline to week 6. After ivuxolimab, CD8+ T cells had more expanded clones than CD4+ T cells on average. Partial responders in the 0.1-3.0 mg/kg groups had among the lowest normalized peripheral clonal expansion, especially among CD8+ T cells.

The trial excluded patients who had a history of autoimmune disease or were on systemic immunosuppression. In every dose cohort, peripheral blood was drawn for TCR sequencing at baseline, cycle 4 day 1, and cycle 7 day 1. Samples were obtained from an open-label, multicenter, first-in-human phase I dose-escalation trial of ivuxolimab. The trial enrolled adults with locally advanced or metastatic head and neck squamous cell, hepatocellular, melanoma or renal cell carcinoma. Before TCR sequencing, CD4+ T cells and CD8+ T cells from peripheral blood were sorted into separate populations. Comment on this clone: No antigen is known for it. Base qualities were left out, and no much larger clone turns up one base away.

For sequencing of the TCRbeta CDR3 region, genomic DNA was extracted from the sorted cells. TCRbeta CDR3 regions were sequenced using the immunoSEQ Assay. TCRdb re-hosts the immuneACCESS table, in-frame sequences only. Its copies lack some clones; in the studies checked, an unresolved V gene accounts for under half of them, and the cause for the rest is not known. The sample table records around 83,000 clones; 88% of these occur just once. The top ten constitute roughly 4.3% of the sample. The CDR3 spans 15 residues, from the cysteine through the phenylalanine. The entry retains the CDR3 DNA only, 45 bases that are in frame from base 1. The germline V gene encodes CDR1 SGHAT and CDR2 FQNNGV. Trimming at the junction amounts to 5 bases on V and 0 bases on J, and the germline ends lie 11 bases apart.

The chain uses TRBV11-2 and TRBJ1-3; no D segment can be confidently identified. The sequence derives from an adult with an advanced solid tumor such as melanoma, head and neck, liver or kidney cancer. The sample consisted of CD4+ or CD8+ T cells sorted from blood, taken in a trial of the OX40 agonist ivuxolimab. The CDR3 protein sequence reads: CASSLSLDSGNTIYF. The nucleotide sequence is TGTGCCAGCAGCCTCTCGCTGGACTCTGGAAACACCATATATTTT.